The 20 T cell receptor beta chains below all came from one sample that was sequenced in a study of T cell repertoires in cytomegalovirus infection. Using its own MiXCR run on the reads, TCRdb lists one record per CDR3 protein. This sample has about 330,000 distinct CDR3 sequences, with over 7.5% found just once. The specimen was PBMCs. The receptors derive from a human donor in good health (CMV status not recorded). Some clones in this sample may be carry-over from other donors' samples.

This clonotype has just a few counts. The rearrangement links TRBV7-3 to TRBJ2-2; D may be TRBD1 or TRBD2 (5 bases each). Germline V gives CDR1 SGHTA, CDR2 FQGTGA. The length of the CDR3 is 14 residues. The V gene lost 4 bases and the J gene lost 6 bases, with 12 bases spanning the gap. The CDR3 loop reads CASSSGPEAGELFF. CDR3 nucleotides: TGTGCCAGCAGCTCGGGACCTGAGGCCGGGGAGCTGTTTTTT. Complete variable domain (other parts from reference TRBV7-3 and TRBJ2-2): GAGVSQTPSNKVTEKGKYVELRCDPISGHTALYWYRQSLGQGPEFLIYFQGTGAADDSGLPNDRFFAVRPEGSVSTLKIQRTERGDSAVYLCASSSGPEAGELFFGEGSRLTVL.

The chain employs TRBV28 and TRBJ2-1; TRBD2 is a possible D gene (5 bases). Trimming stripped 7 bases from V and 10 bases from J, with 11 bases between. This CDR3 has 11 amino acids. From germline, CDR1 is MDHEN and CDR2 SYDVKM. CDR3 amino acids: CASTRGREQFF. The CDR3, as DNA: TGTGCCAGCACTCGGGGAAGGGAGCAGTTCTTC.

This clonotype was counted many times. This chain connects TRBV29-1 to TRBJ2-1, with no clear D. This CDR3 spans 12 amino acids. Germline V gene data show CDR1 as SQVTM and CDR2 as ANQGSEA. Trimming took 5 bases from V and 6 from J, leaving 11 bases between them. CDR3 sequence reads: CSVSRESNEQFF. The CDR3 nucleotides are TGCAGCGTTTCACGAGAATCCAATGAGCAGTTCTTC.

The sample holds many counts of this clonotype. The rearrangement links TRBV7-6 to TRBJ2-6; perhaps D is TRBD1 or TRBD2 (5 bases each). CDR1 is SGHVS, CDR2 FNYEAQ, per germline. The CDR3 totals 16 residues. V lost 4 bases, J lost 4 bases, and 14 bases lay in between. CDR3 coding DNA: TGTGCCAGCAGCTCCCCCTGGGGGTCGGGGGCCAACGTCCTGACTTTC. This sequence encodes CASSSPWGSGANVLTF.

In this sample, this clonotype turned up many times. Compared with germline, one end of the junction differs, possibly owing to a read error. The chain carries TRBV7-3 and TRBJ2-1; 7 bases are a match to TRBD2. The CDR3 extends over 13 amino acids. CDR1 and CDR2 (germline): SGHTA, FQGTGA. The CDR3 spells CASSLGLVNEQFF. The CDR3 DNA is TGCGCCAGCAGCTTAGGACTAGTGAATGAGCAGTTCTTC.

This clonotype showed up many times. The chain recombines TRBV7-2 with TRBJ1-6; perhaps TRBD1 as D (5 bases). This CDR3 region has 14 residues. In germline, CDR1 is SGHTA, CDR2 FQGNSA. Deletions cut 4 bases from V and 7 bases from J, with 11 bases between. The CDR3 region is CASSSGTKNSPLHF. The CDR3 DNA reads TGTGCCAGCAGCTCTGGGACCAAGAATTCACCCCTCCACTTT.

This clonotype came up a few times. This sequence joins TRBV20-1 and TRBJ2-1, with 9 bases lining up with TRBD2. With V trimmed by 0 bases and J by 12 bases, 9 bases remained unmatched. The germline V gene encodes CDR1 DFQATT and CDR2 SNEGSKA (reference sequence). The CDR3 sequence is 14 residues long. The CDR3 protein is CSARDRGLAIRQFF. The CDR3 DNA sequence: TGCAGTGCTAGAGACCGAGGACTAGCGATAAGGCAGTTCTTC.

This clonotype was observed a handful of times. This chain uses TRBV12-3 or TRBV12-4 with TRBJ2-1, with unresolved D. The CDR3 has 14 residues. The V end lost 2 bases, the J end lost 7 bases, and 12 bases lay between the germline ends. The CDR3 region is CASSLSGSVNEQFF. The CDR3 nucleotides are TGTGCCAGCAGTTTAAGTGGATCGGTGAATGAGCAGTTCTTC.

This chain links TRBV15 with TRBJ1-2, with a weak D call TRBD1 (5 bases). Between the trimmed V and J ends, which lost 1 base and 1 base, there was a span of 7 bases. Germline V gene sequence: CDR1 LNHNV, CDR2 YYDKDF (reference sequence). There are 14 residues in the CDR3. The CDR3 sequence: CATSRVGVNYGYTF. For the CDR3, the DNA is TGTGCCACCAGCAGAGTAGGGGTTAACTATGGCTACACCTTC.

The chain employs TRBV4-2 and TRBJ1-3; D gene uncertain. The CDR3 runs 16 residues. Trimming removed 1 base from V and 1 base from J, with 11 bases in between. CDR1 LGHNA and CDR2 YNFKEQ come from the germline V gene. The CDR3 region is CASSQGSFISGNTIYF. For the CDR3, the DNA is TGTGCCAGCAGCCAAGGCTCTTTCATTTCTGGAAACACCATATATTTT.

This clonotype was observed many times. V usage is TRBV28 and J usage is TRBJ2-7; tentative D call: TRBD2 (6 bases). The V gene's germline CDR1 is MDHEN and CDR2 SYDVKM. This CDR3 contains 16 residues. V was cut by 5 bases and J by 2 bases, with 19 bases left in between. For the CDR3, the DNA is TGTGCCAGCAGTGATAGGCGGGGAGAGGGGACCTACGAGCAGTACTTC. It specifies CASSDRRGEGTYEQYF.

This clonotype was observed many times. V usage is TRBV4-2 and J usage is TRBJ1-2; maybe TRBD1 (5 bases). Germline CDR1 is LGHNA and CDR2 is YNFKEQ. CDR3 length: 15 residues. The V end lost 4 bases, the J end lost 4 bases, and 16 bases lay between the germline ends. The CDR3 coding sequence is TGTGCCAGCAGCCCCGAGGGAGGCGGGGGCTATGGCTACACCTTC. As protein: CASSPEGGGGYGYTF.

This clonotype was observed many times. The chain joins TRBV11-2 to TRBJ1-1; TRBD1 is a possible D gene (5 bases). Germline-derived CDR1 and CDR2 are SGHAT and FQNNGV. The CDR3 covers 13 residues. Trimming took 6 bases from V and 0 from J, leaving 8 bases between them. The CDR3 region has the DNA TGTGCCAGCAGACTAGGGGTGAACACTGAAGCTTTCTTT. Protein product: CASRLGVNTEAFF.

V and J are TRBV18 and TRBJ2-7; TRBD2 matches 13 bases. The CDR3 consists of 17 residues. V lost 4 bases and J lost 1; bases outside the gene matches: 7. CDR1 KGHSH and CDR2 LQKENI come from the germline V gene. CDR3 DNA: TGTGCCAGCTCACAATTTGCGACTAGCGGGGGGTCCTACGAGCAGTACTTC. It yields the protein CASSQFATSGGSYEQYF.

The table lists this clonotype with a few counts. The chain combines TRBV29-1 with TRBJ2-7, with 10 bases that match TRBD1. The junction had 2 bases not matched to a gene; V was cut back by 4 bases and J by 2 bases. CDR1 is SQVTM, CDR2 ANQGSEA, per germline. The CDR3 has 13 amino acids. The CDR3 nucleotides are TGCAGCGTTGGAGGACAGGGGGCCTACGAGCAGTACTTC. Translated, it gives CSVGGQGAYEQYF.

V and J are TRBV20-1 and TRBJ2-7; 7 bases align to TRBD2. Germline V gives CDR1 DFQATT, CDR2 SNEGSKA (reference sequence). J lost 0 bases, V lost 0 bases, and 11 bases had no gene match. This CDR3 region has 17 residues. CDR3 loop: CSARDAGPAGISYEQYF. DNA of the CDR3: TGCAGTGCTAGAGACGCAGGGCCAGCGGGAATCTCCTACGAGCAGTACTTC.

This clonotype was picked up a small number of times. This chain joins TRBV6-2 or TRBV6-3 and TRBJ2-2; D is uncertain. V gave up 2 bases and J gave up 1 base, with 8 bases separating them. The CDR3 runs to 15 residues. Germline loops: CDR1 MNHEY, CDR2 SVGEGT. CDR3 coding DNA: TGTGCCAGCAGTTACCCTACCTTGAACACCGGGGAGCTGTTTTTT. Translated, it gives CASSYPTLNTGELFF.

Ten or more counts support this clonotype. The chain links TRBV7-2 to TRBJ1-5; a possible D gene is TRBD1 (5 bases). This CDR3 contains 15 residues. V was trimmed by 4 bases and J by 9 bases, leaving 19 bases between them. Looked up from germline, CDR1 is SGHTA and CDR2 is FQGNSA. CDR3 sequence reads: CASSSAGLGALPQHF. As DNA, the CDR3 is TGTGCCAGCAGCTCGGCGGGACTTGGGGCTCTGCCCCAGCATTTT.

The chain recombines TRBV7-9 with TRBJ1-1; D not resolved. The CDR3 totals 13 residues. Germline CDR1 reads SEHNR; CDR2 reads FQNEAQ (reference sequence). V was shortened by 9 bases and J by 0 bases, with 11 bases between the two germline ends. CDR3: CASRTQLNTEAFF. CDR3 coding DNA: TGTGCCAGTCGGACGCAGTTGAACACTGAAGCTTTCTTT. The full variable domain, in which reference TRBV7-9 and TRBJ1-1 provide the parts outside the CDR3, is DTGVSQNPRHKITKRGQNVTFRCDPISEHNRLYWYRQTLGQGPEFLTYFQNEAQLEKSRLLSDRFSAERPKGSFSTLEIQRTEQGDSAMYLCASRTQLNTEAFFGQGTRLTVV.

The chain is built from TRBV7-8 and TRBJ1-1, with D perhaps matching TRBD1 (5 bases). The CDR3 sequence is 15 residues long. The germline CDR1 and CDR2 sequences are SGHVS and FQNEAQ. The ends were cut back, 2 bases at V and 0 bases at J, with 10 bases in the middle. CDR3 DNA sequence: TGTGCCAGCAGCTTAAGACAGAACATGAACACTGAAGCTTTCTTT. It specifies CASSLRQNMNTEAFF.